The clone carrying this TCR beta chain was detected only a few times. Original methodology: The authors estimated nucleated cell counts from reference gene primer amplification. Sequencing used immunoSEQ multiplex PCR; TCRdb keeps in-frame clones, though not all of them. That table supplies the V and J calls and clone size; D and trimming were determined from the DNA. The table shows some 66,000 clones, with roughly 80% occurring only once. The source of the sample is a study of blood T cell repertoires in COVID-19. The wider study: Donors in the United States, Italy and Spain gave samples during acute or convalescent COVID-19.

The length of the CDR3 is 13 residues. The germline V gene has CDR1 LNHDA and CDR2 SQIVND (reference sequence). Between the trimmed V and J ends, which lost 2 bases and 4 bases, there was a span of 8 bases. Sequencing was done on a sample of peripheral blood. J is TRBJ1-2 and V is TRBV19, with D perhaps matching TRBD1 (6 bases). The source of this sequence is a man in his sixties with acute or convalescent COVID-19. In nucleotides, the CDR3 is TGTGCCAGTAGTATATCACAGGGCTATGGCTACACCTTC. This codes for CASSISQGYGYTF. The full variable domain, rest sourced from reference TRBV19 and TRBJ1-2, is DGGITQSPKYLFRKEGQNVTLSCEQNLNHDAMYWYRQDPGQGLRLIYYSQIVNDFQKGDIAEGYSVSREKKESFPLTVTSAQKNPTAFYLCASSISQGYGYTFGSGTRLTVV.